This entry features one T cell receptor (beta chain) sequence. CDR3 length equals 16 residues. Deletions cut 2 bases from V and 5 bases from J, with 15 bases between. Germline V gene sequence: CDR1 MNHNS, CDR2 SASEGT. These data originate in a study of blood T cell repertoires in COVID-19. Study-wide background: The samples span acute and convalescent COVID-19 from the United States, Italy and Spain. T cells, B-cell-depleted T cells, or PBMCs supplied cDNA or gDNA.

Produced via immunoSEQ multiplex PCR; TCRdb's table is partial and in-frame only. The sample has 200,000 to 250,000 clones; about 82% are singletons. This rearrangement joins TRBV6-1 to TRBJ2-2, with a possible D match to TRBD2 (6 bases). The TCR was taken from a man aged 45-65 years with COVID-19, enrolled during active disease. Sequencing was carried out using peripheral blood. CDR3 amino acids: CASSEIGGLGTGELFF. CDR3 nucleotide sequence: TGTGCCAGCAGTGAAATTGGAGGGTTAGGGACCGGGGAGCTGTTTTTT.